One and the same sample provided the 31 T cell receptor beta chains below, sequenced in a study of OX40 agonist ivuxolimab in advanced cancers. The method was immunoSEQ multiplex PCR; TCRdb's version includes in-frame clones alone and lacks a portion of them. Counted here are about 100,000 clones, approximately 89% occurring once; the ten biggest clones make up roughly 0.15%. The source was CD4+ or CD8+ T cells sorted from blood, collected in a trial of the OX40 agonist ivuxolimab. These receptors all stem from an adult with an advanced solid tumor such as melanoma, head and neck, liver or kidney cancer.

The gene calls are TRBV19 and TRBJ1-2; D is undetermined. V lost 5 bases and J 4 bases, leaving 17 bases between the germline ends. Germline lookup yields CDR1 LNHDA and CDR2 SQIVND (reference sequence). This CDR3 is 15 amino acids long. The CDR3 spells CASSVFGGQIYGYTF. CDR3 sequence (DNA): TGTGCCAGTAGTGTCTTCGGCGGGCAGATCTATGGCTACACCTTC.

This clone occurred once. This chain connects TRBV7-9 to TRBJ1-3; no firm D call. CDR1 is SEHNR, CDR2 FQNEAQ, per germline (reference sequence). V lost 5 bases, J lost 0 bases, and 17 bases lay in between. The CDR3 runs 17 residues. CDR3 sequence (DNA): TGTGCCAGCAGCCTCCTGGCGGGCAGCCTCTCTGGAAACACCATATATTTT. This gives the protein CASSLLAGSLSGNTIYF.

The J gene is TRBJ2-7, the V gene TRBV5-6; 11 nucleotides match TRBD2. Germline V gene sequence: CDR1 SGHDT, CDR2 YYEEEE. J gave up 6 bases and V 4 bases, and 9 bases lay outside the gene matches. The length of the CDR3 is 15 residues. This chain's CDR3 is CASSRRLAGYGEQYF. CDR3 bases: TGTGCCAGCAGCCGTAGACTAGCGGGGTACGGCGAGCAGTACTTC.

This chain links TRBV2 with TRBJ1-2, with no clear D. CDR1 and CDR2 from the germline V gene are SNHLY and FYNNEI. V lost 10 bases, J lost 2 bases, and 14 bases lay in between. The CDR3 consists of 13 residues. The DNA of the CDR3 is TGTGCCACCGCGAGGACGCCAAACTATGGCTACACCTTC. Translation: CATARTPNYGYTF.

The rearrangement uses TRBV19 and TRBJ2-2; 8 nucleotides agree with TRBD2. CDR3 length: 15 amino acids. V trimming: 5 bases; J trimming: 3 bases; junction bases outside the gene matches: 5. CDR1 and CDR2 from the germline V gene are LNHDA and SQIVND (reference sequence). CDR3 loop: CASSALADHTGELFF. In DNA form, the CDR3 reads TGTGCCAGTAGTGCACTAGCGGATCACACCGGGGAGCTGTTTTTT. Variable domain in full (rest from reference TRBV19 and TRBJ2-2): DGGITQSPKYLFRKEGQNVTLSCEQNLNHDAMYWYRQDPGQGLRLIYYSQIVNDFQKGDIAEGYSVSREKKESFPLTVTSAQKNPTAFYLCASSALADHTGELFFGEGSRLTVL.

J is TRBJ2-3 and V is TRBV9, with D possibly matching TRBD1 (6 bases). The CDR3 spans 19 residues. Trimming took off 0 bases at V and 2 bases at J, with 22 bases between the two ends. Germline V lookup: CDR1 SGDLS, CDR2 YYNGEE. The CDR3 nucleotides read TGTGCCAGCAGCGTAGGAGGGGTGACAGGTCTTGATCTCACAGATACGCAGTATTTT. Translating gives CASSVGGVTGLDLTDTQYF.

The J gene is TRBJ2-3, the V gene TRBV7-9, with TRBD1 identical over 7 bases. The CDR3 extends over 15 amino acids. After removal of 6 bases from V and 5 bases from J, the junction contained 11 bases not matched to a gene. CDR1 and CDR2 from the germline V gene are SEHNR and FQNEAQ (reference sequence). The CDR3 DNA reads as TGTGCCAGCAGTCATGACAGGGCGTTAAAAGATACGCAGTATTTT. This translates into CASSHDRALKDTQYF.

The CDR3 loop reads CASSPGGREGNEQFF. As DNA, the CDR3 is TGTGCCAGCAGCCCCGGGGGGCGGGAGGGTAATGAGCAGTTCTTC. V and J are TRBV5-4 and TRBJ2-1, with 9 bases lining up with TRBD2. V gave up 4 bases and J gave up 7 bases; unmatched junction bases: 9. The CDR3 extends over 15 amino acids. The germline V gene has CDR1 SGHNT and CDR2 YYREEE (reference sequence). The full variable domain, its missing parts supplied by reference TRBV5-4 and TRBJ2-1, is ETGVTQSPTHLIKTRGQQVTLRCSSQSGHNTVSWYQQALGQGPQFIFQYYREEENGRGNFPPRFSGLQFPNYSSELNVNALELDDSALYLCASSPGGREGNEQFFGPGTRLTVL.

The chain uses TRBV9 and TRBJ1-3; D gene uncertain. The CDR3 runs 16 residues. Trimming left V 2 bases short and J 1 base short, with 13 bases between. The germline V gene has CDR1 SGDLS and CDR2 YYNGEE. The CDR3 loop reads CASSVGDTFSGNTIYF. In DNA form, the CDR3 reads TGTGCCAGCAGCGTCGGTGATACCTTTTCTGGAAACACCATATATTTT.

The chain is built from TRBV2 and TRBJ2-7; D gene uncertain. Trimming took off 6 bases at V and 3 bases at J, with 15 bases between the two ends. Per germline, CDR1 SNHLY and CDR2 FYNNEI. The CDR3 is 14 residues long. Written as DNA, the CDR3 is TGTGCCAGCAGGGCCCGATGGGATTACTACGAGCAGTACTTC. It yields the protein CASRARWDYYEQYF.

The CDR3 nucleotides read TGCAGCGTTGGATTAGCGGGATGGGGCACAGATACGCAGTATTTT. Translation: CSVGLAGWGTDTQYF. The chain uses TRBV29-1 and TRBJ2-3, with TRBD2 matching over 8 bases. CDR1 is SQVTM and CDR2 is ANQGSEA in the germline V gene. V lost 4 bases, J lost 1 base, and 7 bases stayed unmatched. This CDR3 spans 15 amino acids.

This clone was observed a few times. The V call is TRBV14, the J call TRBJ2-7; D is ambiguous. There are 13 residues in the CDR3. Germline V CDR1 and CDR2: SGHDN, FVKESK. V lost 0 bases and J 6 bases, leaving 9 bases between the germline ends. The CDR3 DNA reads TGTGCCAGCAGCCAAGAAAGGGTCTCCGAGCAGTACTTC. This gives the protein CASSQERVSEQYF.

J is TRBJ1-4 and V is TRBV27, with 9 nucleotides matching TRBD1. CDR3 length: 15 amino acids. The ends lost 5 bases at V and 8 bases at J; junction bases unmatched: 9. The germline V gene encodes CDR1 MNHEY and CDR2 SMNVEV (reference sequence). In nucleotides, the CDR3 is TGTGCCAGCAGTGCCTTGGGGGACAGGGACGAAAAACTGTTTTTT. Protein sequence: CASSALGDRDEKLFF.

J is TRBJ2-5 and V is TRBV30, with D perhaps matching TRBD1 or TRBD2 (5 bases each). Germline CDR1 reads GTSNPN; CDR2 reads SVGIG (reference sequence). The ends were cut back, 1 base at V and 7 bases at J, with 13 bases in the middle. The CDR3 is 13 amino acids. The CDR3 nucleotides read TGTGCCTGGAGTGGAGGGGCCGAAGGGACCCAGTACTTC. It encodes CAWSGGAEGTQYF.

The chain carries TRBV15 and TRBJ2-2; D not resolved. The CDR3 loop spans 12 amino acids. Trimming took off 2 bases at V and 11 bases at J, with 9 bases between the two ends. Germline-derived CDR1 and CDR2 are LNHNV and YYDKDF (reference sequence). In DNA, the CDR3 is TGTGCCACCAGCAGACCACGGCTCGAGCTGTTTTTT. Translation: CATSRPRLELFF. Full variable domain (missing parts from reference TRBV15 and TRBJ2-2): DAMVIQNPRYQVTQFGKPVTLSCSQTLNHNVMYWYQQKSSQAPKLLFHYYDKDFNNEADTPDNFQSRRPNTSFCFLDIRSPGLGDTAMYLCATSRPRLELFFGEGSRLTVL.

Turning to this clone: Other DNA sequences in the same sample also yield this CDR3. V is TRBV5-1 and J is TRBJ2-1; the match to TRBD1 covers 9 bases. This CDR3 is built from 14 residues. CDR1 and CDR2 (germline): SGHRS, YFSETQ. Trimming removed 4 bases from V and 4 bases from J; junction bases left unmatched: 3. DNA of the CDR3: TGCGCCAGCAGCCCGGGACAGGGTTACAATGAGCAGTTCTTC. Amino acids: CASSPGQGYNEQFF.

This chain connects TRBV19 to TRBJ2-2; a weak D match, TRBD1 (6 bases). The V gene's germline CDR1 is LNHDA and CDR2 SQIVND (reference sequence). This CDR3 has 14 residues. V lost 9 bases and J 6 bases, leaving 17 bases between the germline ends. CDR3 sequence reads: CASGQSEGSGELFF. Here the CDR3 DNA reads TGTGCCAGCGGACAGTCGGAAGGTTCCGGGGAGCTGTTTTTT.

This clone was counted a few times. The CDR3 loop reads CASSWRDRGGEQYF. CDR3 sequence (DNA): TGTGCCAGCAGCTGGCGCGACAGGGGAGGGGAGCAGTACTTC. The chain links TRBV5-5 to TRBJ2-7; a weak D match, TRBD1 (8 bases). This CDR3 region has 14 residues. In germline, CDR1 is SGHKS, CDR2 YYEKEE (reference sequence). V shed 3 bases and J shed 7 bases, with 17 bases lying between them.

This sequence joins TRBV9 and TRBJ2-3; D may be TRBD2 (6 bases). CDR3 length equals 15 residues. The germline V and J ends were trimmed by 0 bases and 2 bases, with 10 bases remaining between them. Germline CDR1 SGDLS, CDR2 YYNGEE. CDR3 in DNA: TGTGCCAGCAGCGTAGGGGACTGGACCACAGATACGCAGTATTTT. Its translation is CASSVGDWTTDTQYF.

This sequence joins TRBV5-1 and TRBJ2-3; TRBD2 matches at 15 bases. CDR3 length equals 18 residues. The germline gives CDR1 SGHRS, CDR2 YFSETQ. V dropped 2 bases and J dropped 3; count of bases not matched to a gene: 7. As DNA, the CDR3 is TGCGCCAGCAGCTTCGGACTAGCGGGAGGGCCCTCGACAGATACGCAGTATTTT. Its protein is CASSFGLAGGPSTDTQYF.

This chain links TRBV5-1 with TRBJ1-1; no clear D. The CDR3 sequence is 11 residues long. Germline V gene lookup returns CDR1 SGHRS and CDR2 YFSETQ. V lost 5 bases, J lost 1 base, and 3 bases lay in between. The chain's CDR3 is CASRGNTEAFF. The CDR3 DNA sequence: TGCGCCAGCAGAGGGAACACTGAAGCTTTCTTT.

V and J are TRBV4-2 and TRBJ2-1; D not certain. The CDR3 contains 12 residues. Per germline, CDR1 LGHNA and CDR2 YNFKEQ. The V end lost 4 bases, the J end lost 9 bases, and 10 bases lay between the germline ends. As DNA, the CDR3 is TGTGCCAGCAGCCCCTTAGGTGGTGAGCAGTTCTTC. It encodes CASSPLGGEQFF.

The chain has TRBV7-8 and TRBJ2-2; D not certain. Germline CDR1 is SGHVS and CDR2 is FQNEAQ. Trimming shortened V by 5 bases and J by 1 base, and 11 bases separated the two germline ends. The CDR3 sequence is 15 residues long. The CDR3 is CASSPPDGNTGELFF. The CDR3 nucleotides are TGTGCCAGCAGCCCCCCGGACGGGAACACCGGGGAGCTGTTTTTT.

The gene calls are TRBV30 and TRBJ1-2, with D possibly TRBD1 on 5 matching bases. This CDR3 is built from 13 residues. V gave up 0 bases and J gave up 4 bases, with 9 bases separating them. The germline gives CDR1 GTSNPN, CDR2 SVGIG (reference sequence). As DNA, the CDR3 is TGTGCCTGGAGTGTGTCAGGGTTCTATGGCTACACCTTC. This translates into CAWSVSGFYGYTF.

The chain combines TRBV19 with TRBJ2-7; weak D call: TRBD1 (6 bases). V was trimmed by 3 bases and J by 3 bases, leaving 9 bases between them. The CDR3 consists of 13 residues. Germline CDR1 and CDR2: LNHDA and SQIVND (reference sequence). The CDR3 region is CASSMTQGYEQYF. In nucleotides, the CDR3 is TGTGCCAGTAGTATGACACAGGGCTACGAGCAGTACTTC.

The chain carries TRBV5-4 and TRBJ2-1, with TRBD2 matching 7 bases. Germline lookup yields CDR1 SGHNT and CDR2 YYREEE (reference sequence). CDR3 size: 15 residues. Germline trimming cut 3 bases from V and 4 bases from J; bases unmatched to any gene: 7. The CDR3 coding sequence is TGTGCCAGCAGCTCAAGGAGCGGGGAATACAATGAGCAGTTCTTC. As protein: CASSSRSGEYNEQFF.

V and J are TRBV10-3 and TRBJ2-7; TRBD2 aligns across 14 bases. Germline CDR1 and CDR2: ENHRY and SYGVKD. The CDR3 sequence is 14 residues long. V lost 6 bases and J lost 6; bases outside the gene matches: 4. The CDR3 bases are TGTGCCATCAGCGGGACTAGCGGGAGCCCCGAGCAGTACTTC. Amino acid sequence: CAISGTSGSPEQYF.

This CDR3 reads CASSLTSGGTDTQYF. For the CDR3, the DNA is TGTGCCAGCAGCTTAACTAGCGGGGGCACAGATACGCAGTATTTT. The chain links TRBV11-2 to TRBJ2-3, with 10 bases matching TRBD2. Germline trimming cut 2 bases from V and 1 base from J; bases unmatched to any gene: 0. Looked up from germline, CDR1 is SGHAT and CDR2 is FQNNGV. This CDR3 has 15 residues.

This clone occurred once. The DNA of the CDR3 is TGCAGCGTCGAGGGGCGGGGTCAAGAGACCCAGTACTTC. This encodes CSVEGRGQETQYF. The chain has TRBV29-1 and TRBJ2-5; maybe TRBD2 (6 bases). The CDR3 consists of 13 residues. CDR1 is SQVTM, CDR2 ANQGSEA, per germline. Between the trimmed V and J ends, which lost 6 bases and 2 bases, there was a span of 13 bases.

The V gene is TRBV11-2, the J gene TRBJ2-7, with 15 nucleotides matching TRBD2. Germline CDR1 and CDR2: SGHAT and FQNNGV. The CDR3 runs 16 residues. V was clipped by 5 bases and J by 4 bases; unmatched bases: 6. DNA of the CDR3: TGTGCCAGCAGCACCCTCGGACTAGCGGGAGGGTACGAGCAGTACTTC. This encodes CASSTLGLAGGYEQYF.

The CDR3 sequence is CASSPRMGTADGYTF. For the CDR3, the DNA is TGTGCCAGCAGCCCGAGGATGGGGACAGCGGATGGCTACACCTTC. The chain recombines TRBV11-2 with TRBJ1-2, with 7 bases that match TRBD1. Germline V gene sequence: CDR1 SGHAT, CDR2 FQNNGV. The CDR3 contains 15 residues. The trim removed 5 bases at V and 6 bases at J, leaving 12 bases unmatched.